The 24 T cell receptor beta chains presented below share a single source sample, sequenced in a study of blood T cells in healthy people across ages. Combining a sample-barcoded 5' primer with a J-beta primer mix, a second PCR ran for about 6 to 12 cycles. One entry per CDR3 protein results from TCRdb running MiXCR on the 5' RACE reads. The repertoire holds about 1.5 million distinct CDR3 sequences, with approximately 43% as singletons. The sequenced sample was blood. These receptor sequences come from a woman under 30 in good health.

The chain employs TRBV2 and TRBJ2-1; 9 bases match TRBD1. Germline V gives CDR1 SNHLY, CDR2 FYNNEI. Germline trimming cut 5 bases from V and 10 bases from J; bases unmatched to any gene: 9. The CDR3 covers 14 residues. The CDR3 nucleotides read TGTGCCAGCAGTTTGGACAGGGGTAGCGACGAGCAGTTCTTC. This translates into CASSLDRGSDEQFF.

V is TRBV7-9 and J is TRBJ1-4; D is possibly TRBD1 (5 bases). V gave up 5 bases and J gave up 7 bases, with 14 bases separating them. The CDR3 has 14 residues. CDR1 is SEHNR and CDR2 is FQNEAQ in the germline V gene (reference sequence). The chain's CDR3 is CASSQRDGLEKLFF. CDR3 DNA: TGTGCCAGCAGCCAAAGGGACGGACTTGAAAAACTGTTTTTT.

This rearrangement joins TRBV27 to TRBJ1-1, with a weak D call TRBD1 (5 bases). The CDR3 totals 14 residues. CDR1 MNHEY and CDR2 SMNVEV come from the germline V gene (reference sequence). V dropped 8 bases and J dropped 4 bases, with 17 bases sitting between them. The CDR3 sequence: CASPSGQDGTEAFF. The CDR3 DNA reads as TGTGCCAGCCCCTCAGGGCAGGACGGCACTGAAGCTTTCTTT.

V is TRBV6-6 and J is TRBJ1-4; D gene unclear. Germline CDR1 and CDR2: MNHNY and SVGAGI (reference sequence). Between the trimmed V and J ends, which lost 0 bases and 4 bases, there was a span of 6 bases. This CDR3 region has 14 residues. The CDR3 DNA follows: TGTGCCAGCAGTTACTCAAAACTTAATGAAAAACTGTTTTTT. Translation gives CASSYSKLNEKLFF.

The V gene is TRBV3-1, the J gene TRBJ1-2, with D uncertain. From germline, CDR1 is LGHDT and CDR2 YNNKEL (reference sequence). V lost 4 bases and J lost 5, with 14 bases in between. The CDR3 has 14 residues. As DNA, the CDR3 is TGTGCCAGCAGCCCGAGGGAATCCAGTTATGGCTACACCTTC. Its translation is CASSPRESSYGYTF.

The genes are TRBV20-1 and TRBJ1-4; TRBD1 matches at 7 bases. CDR1 is DFQATT, CDR2 SNEGSKA, per germline (reference sequence). The CDR3 runs to 15 residues. As DNA, the CDR3 is TGCAGCGTTTCGGATTGGGGACAGAATAATGAAAAACTGTTTTTT. Protein sequence: CSVSDWGQNNEKLFF.

The chain links TRBV29-1 to TRBJ2-7, with D tentatively TRBD2 (6 bases). The CDR3 consists of 13 residues. V was trimmed by 2 bases and J by 7 bases, leaving 15 bases between them. CDR1 and CDR2 from the germline V gene are SQVTM and ANQGSEA. The DNA for the CDR3 is TGCAGCGTTGAACTAGCGTGGGGCGGGGAGCAGTACTTC. Protein sequence: CSVELAWGGEQYF.

The table lists this clonotype with a few counts. The V call is TRBV7-2, the J call TRBJ2-3, with D perhaps TRBD2 (6 bases). CDR1 is SGHTA, CDR2 FQGNSA, per germline. Trimming removed 0 bases from V and 6 bases from J, with 16 bases in between. The CDR3 length is 16 residues. Here the CDR3 reads CASSLASPRRGDTQYF. The CDR3 nucleotides read TGTGCCAGCAGCTTAGCCTCCCCTCGCCGGGGGGATACGCAGTATTTT.

As to this clonotype: A much bigger clone sits one base away, suggesting this may be a read error. The V call is TRBV6-2 or TRBV6-3, the J call TRBJ2-1, with D perhaps matching TRBD1 (5 bases). CDR1 is MNHEY, CDR2 SVGEGT, per germline. This CDR3 region has 14 residues. V dropped 1 base and J dropped 3 bases, with 7 bases sitting between them. CDR3 nucleotide sequence: TGTGCCAGCAGTTACTTGACAGACTACAATGAGCAGTTCTTC. Translation: CASSYLTDYNEQFF.

This clonotype was seen at least ten times. V is TRBV4-2 and J is TRBJ2-5, with D uncertain. V dropped 3 bases and J dropped 2 bases, with 7 bases sitting between them. The germline V gene has CDR1 LGHNA and CDR2 YNFKEQ. CDR3 size: 13 residues. The CDR3 DNA is TGTGCCAGCAGCCAGGCCTCACAAGAGACCCAGTACTTC. This translates into CASSQASQETQYF.

The chain uses TRBV28 and TRBJ1-6; TRBD1 might be the D (5 bases). From germline, CDR1 is MDHEN and CDR2 SYDVKM. Trimming took 4 bases from V and 9 from J, leaving 13 bases between them. CDR3 size: 14 residues. The CDR3 loop is CASSSPGTPSPLHF. CDR3 DNA: TGTGCCAGCAGTTCTCCGGGGACGCCTTCACCCCTCCACTTT.

This clonotype was seen at least ten times. This chain joins TRBV27 and TRBJ2-1; D remains unclear. CDR1 MNHEY and CDR2 SMNVEV come from the germline V gene (reference sequence). CDR3 length: 13 residues. With 3 bases removed from V and 9 bases from J, the gap between germline ends came to 12 bases. For the CDR3, the DNA is TGTGCCAGCAGTTTTACCGTTGTGGGTGAGCAGTTCTTC. Protein sequence: CASSFTVVGEQFF.

The genes are TRBV20-1 and TRBJ2-1; either TRBD1 or TRBD2 may fit D (5 bases each). Trimming cost V 1 base and J 8 bases, with 15 bases left between them. Germline V CDR1 and CDR2: DFQATT, SNEGSKA (reference sequence). The CDR3 totals 14 residues. The CDR3 protein is CSARVWGPRDEQFF. CDR3 sequence (DNA): TGCAGTGCTAGAGTGTGGGGACCGCGAGATGAGCAGTTCTTC.

This clonotype was recorded a few times. The chain joins TRBV19 to TRBJ1-4; no definite D call. Germline V gene lookup returns CDR1 LNHDA and CDR2 SQIVND (reference sequence). Trimming left V 9 bases short and J 5 bases short, with 16 bases between. This CDR3 comprises 14 residues. The CDR3 DNA follows: TGTGCCAGCTCGGGTCGTGCGGGCAATGAAAAACTGTTTTTT. This codes for CASSGRAGNEKLFF.

The chain links TRBV6-5 to TRBJ1-4; the match to TRBD1 covers 12 bases. The CDR3 has 13 residues. Germline V lookup: CDR1 MNHEY, CDR2 SVGAGI. J was trimmed by 14 bases and V by 8 bases; bases with no gene match: 9. The CDR3 sequence: CASWGQGARGLFF. In DNA form, the CDR3 reads TGTGCCAGCTGGGGACAGGGGGCTCGGGGGCTGTTTTTT.

J is TRBJ1-1 and V is TRBV7-8, with D maybe TRBD1 (5 bases). The CDR3 sequence is 14 residues long. The germline V gene has CDR1 SGHVS and CDR2 FQNEAQ. V dropped 1 base and J dropped 1 base, with 7 bases sitting between them. DNA of the CDR3: TGTGCCAGCAGCTTAGTAGGGGAGAACACTGAAGCTTTCTTT. Protein product: CASSLVGENTEAFF.

CDR3 in DNA: TGCGCCAGCAGCCACCCCTTAGGCGGCACTGAAGCTTTCTTT. Protein product: CASSHPLGGTEAFF. The genes are TRBV4-1 and TRBJ1-1; D is unclear. This CDR3 has 14 amino acids. CDR1 MGHRA and CDR2 YSYEKL come from the germline V gene. Trimming pared 3 bases from V and 4 bases from J, leaving 12 bases between.

The gene calls are TRBV6-1 and TRBJ1-5; no clear D gene. The CDR3 is 15 amino acids. Germline-derived CDR1 and CDR2 are MNHNS and SASEGT. V lost 0 bases to trimming and J lost 4 bases, with 10 bases between them. The CDR3 loop is CASSEATTLNQPQHF. The CDR3 DNA reads TGTGCCAGCAGTGAAGCAACCACCCTAAATCAGCCCCAGCATTTT.

The rearrangement joins TRBV5-1 to TRBJ1-5; the D is unclear. In germline, CDR1 is SGHRS, CDR2 YFSETQ. Trimming removed 0 bases at V and 6 bases at J, with 7 bases between. The CDR3 runs to 13 residues. The CDR3 spells CASSLAPVQPQHF. The CDR3 DNA reads as TGCGCCAGCAGCTTGGCGCCAGTTCAGCCCCAGCATTTT. The variable domain in full, with the rest retrieved from reference TRBV5-1 and TRBJ1-5, is KAGVTQTPRYLIKTRGQQVTLSCSPISGHRSVSWYQQTPGQGLQFLFEYFSETQRNKGNFPGRFSGRQFSNSRSEMNVSTLELGDSALYLCASSLAPVQPQHFGDGTRLSIL.

This clonotype was seen many times. The chain couples TRBV5-1 to TRBJ2-1; D remains ambiguous. CDR1 SGHRS and CDR2 YFSETQ come from the germline V gene. The CDR3 contains 14 residues. The germline V and J ends were trimmed by 0 bases and 6 bases, with 10 bases remaining between them. CDR3 sequence: CASSLAPLSNEQFF. The CDR3, as DNA: TGCGCCAGCAGCTTGGCACCCCTGAGCAATGAGCAGTTCTTC.

The gene calls are TRBV12-3 or TRBV12-4 and TRBJ1-2, with 8 bases identical to TRBD1. The CDR3 runs to 13 residues. The J segment lost 8 bases and the V segment lost 6 bases, leaving 8 bases of the junction unmatched. The CDR3 nucleotides read TGTGCCAGCAGCCGCCGGGACAGGCAGGGCTACACCTTC. It is translated as CASSRRDRQGYTF.

This clonotype came up a few times. This chain uses TRBV9 with TRBJ2-3; D gene uncertain. Per germline, CDR1 SGDLS and CDR2 YYNGEE. Trimming shortened V by 4 bases and J by 1 base, and 10 bases separated the two germline ends. The CDR3 spans 14 residues. As DNA, the CDR3 is TGTGCCAGCAGCCCGGCGGTGGGCACAGATACGCAGTATTTT. Its translation: CASSPAVGTDTQYF.

This clonotype was recorded a few times. The chain joins TRBV7-2 to TRBJ2-7, with D possibly TRBD2 on 5 matching bases. Germline lookup yields CDR1 SGHTA and CDR2 FQGNSA. V gave up 7 bases and J gave up 4 bases, with 17 bases separating them. There are 14 residues in the CDR3. The CDR3 bases are TGTGCCAGCACCCTAAATCGGGGATATTACGAGCAGTACTTC. Residues: CASTLNRGYYEQYF. Looking up the rest from reference TRBV7-2 and TRBJ2-7 gives the full variable domain: GAGVSQSPSNKVTEKGKDVELRCDPISGHTALYWYRQSLGQGLEFLIYFQGNSAPDKSGLPSDRFSAERTGGSVSTLTIQRTQQEDSAVYLCASTLNRGYYEQYFGPGTRLTVT.

This rearrangement joins TRBV6-1 to TRBJ2-7; 9 bases align to TRBD2. With 3 bases clipped from V and 6 bases from J, the junction kept 6 bases outside the gene matches. CDR1 is MNHNS and CDR2 is SASEGT in the germline V gene. The CDR3 is 14 residues long. DNA of the CDR3: TGTGCCAGCAGTGACCTAGCGGGATACAGCGAGCAGTACTTC. Protein product: CASSDLAGYSEQYF.